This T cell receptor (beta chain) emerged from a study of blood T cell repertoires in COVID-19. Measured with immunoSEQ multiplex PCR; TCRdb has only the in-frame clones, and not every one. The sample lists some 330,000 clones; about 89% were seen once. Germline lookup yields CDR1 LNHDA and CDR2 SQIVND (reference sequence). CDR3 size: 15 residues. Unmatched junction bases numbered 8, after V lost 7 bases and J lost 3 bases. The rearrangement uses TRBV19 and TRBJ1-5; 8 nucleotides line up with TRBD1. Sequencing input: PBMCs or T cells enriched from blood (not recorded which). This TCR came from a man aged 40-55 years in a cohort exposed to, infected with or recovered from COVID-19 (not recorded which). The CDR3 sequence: CASTNQGANNQPQHF. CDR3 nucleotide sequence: TGTGCCAGTACCAACCAGGGGGCCAACAATCAGCCCCAGCATTTT.